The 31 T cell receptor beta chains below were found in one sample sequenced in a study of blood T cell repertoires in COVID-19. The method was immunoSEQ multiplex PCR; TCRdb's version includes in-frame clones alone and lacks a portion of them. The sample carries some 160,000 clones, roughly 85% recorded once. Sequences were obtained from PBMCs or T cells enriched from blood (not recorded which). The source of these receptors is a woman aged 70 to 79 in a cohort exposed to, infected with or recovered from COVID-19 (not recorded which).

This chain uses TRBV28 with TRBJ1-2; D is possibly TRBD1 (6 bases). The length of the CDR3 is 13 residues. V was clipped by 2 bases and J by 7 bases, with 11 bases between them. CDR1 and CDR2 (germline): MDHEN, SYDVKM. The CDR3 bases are TGTGCCAGCAGTTTACCAGGGGTTCTTGGCTACACCTTC. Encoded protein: CASSLPGVLGYTF.

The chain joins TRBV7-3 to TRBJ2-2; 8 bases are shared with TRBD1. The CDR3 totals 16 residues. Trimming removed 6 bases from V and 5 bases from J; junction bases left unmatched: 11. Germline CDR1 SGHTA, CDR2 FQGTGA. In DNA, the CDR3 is TGTGCCAGCAGTCACTCCCAGGGGGCCGGGACCGGGGAGCTGTTTTTT. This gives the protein CASSHSQGAGTGELFF. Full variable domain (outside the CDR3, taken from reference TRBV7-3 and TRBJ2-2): GAGVSQTPSNKVTEKGKYVELRCDPISGHTALYWYRQSLGQGPEFLIYFQGTGAADDSGLPNDRFFAVRPEGSVSTLKIQRTERGDSAVYLCASSHSQGAGTGELFFGEGSRLTVL.

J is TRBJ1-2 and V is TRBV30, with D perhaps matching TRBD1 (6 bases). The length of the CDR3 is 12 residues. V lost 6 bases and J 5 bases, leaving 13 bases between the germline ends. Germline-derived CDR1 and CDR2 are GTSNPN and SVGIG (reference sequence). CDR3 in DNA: TGTGCCTGTCACAGGGACGCTTATGGCTACACCTTC. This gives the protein CACHRDAYGYTF.

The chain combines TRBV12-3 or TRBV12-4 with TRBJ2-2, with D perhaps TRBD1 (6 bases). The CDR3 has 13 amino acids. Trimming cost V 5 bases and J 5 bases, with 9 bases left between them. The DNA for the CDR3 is TGTGCCAGCAGTGCCAGGGGAACCGGGGAGCTGTTTTTT. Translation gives CASSARGTGELFF.

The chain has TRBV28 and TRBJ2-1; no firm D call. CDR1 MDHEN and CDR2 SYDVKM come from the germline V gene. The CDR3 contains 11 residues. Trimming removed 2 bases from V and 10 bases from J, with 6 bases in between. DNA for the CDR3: TGTGCCAGCAGTTTAAGCTGGGAGCAGTTCTTC. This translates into CASSLSWEQFF.

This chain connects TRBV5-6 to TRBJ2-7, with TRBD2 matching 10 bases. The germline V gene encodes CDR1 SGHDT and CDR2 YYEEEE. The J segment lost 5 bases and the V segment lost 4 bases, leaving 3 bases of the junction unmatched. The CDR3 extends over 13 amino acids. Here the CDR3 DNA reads TGTGCCAGCAGCCGTCTAGCGGGAGACGAGCAGTACTTC. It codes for CASSRLAGDEQYF.

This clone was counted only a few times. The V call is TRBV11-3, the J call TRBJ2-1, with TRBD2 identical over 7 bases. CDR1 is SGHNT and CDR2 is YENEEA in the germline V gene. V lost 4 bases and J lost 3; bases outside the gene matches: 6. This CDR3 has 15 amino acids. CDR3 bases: TGTGCCAGCAGCTCCTCCGGGACTAACTACAATGAGCAGTTCTTC. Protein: CASSSSGTNYNEQFF.

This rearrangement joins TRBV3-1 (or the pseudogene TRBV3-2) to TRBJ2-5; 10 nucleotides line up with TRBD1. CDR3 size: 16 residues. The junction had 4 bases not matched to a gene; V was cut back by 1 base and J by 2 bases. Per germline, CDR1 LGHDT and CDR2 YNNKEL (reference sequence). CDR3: CASSQVWDRGQETQYF. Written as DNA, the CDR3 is TGTGCCAGCAGCCAAGTATGGGACAGGGGTCAAGAGACCCAGTACTTC.

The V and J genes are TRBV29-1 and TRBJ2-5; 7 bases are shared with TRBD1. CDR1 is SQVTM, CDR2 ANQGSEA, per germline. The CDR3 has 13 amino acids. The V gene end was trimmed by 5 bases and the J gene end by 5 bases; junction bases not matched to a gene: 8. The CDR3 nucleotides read TGCAGCGTTAGCGGACAGGAACGGGAGACCCAGTACTTC. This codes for CSVSGQERETQYF.

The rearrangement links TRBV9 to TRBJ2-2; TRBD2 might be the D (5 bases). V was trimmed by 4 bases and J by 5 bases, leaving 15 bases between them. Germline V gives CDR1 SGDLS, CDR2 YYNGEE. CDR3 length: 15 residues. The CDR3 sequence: CASSPPGTQTGELFF. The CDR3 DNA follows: TGTGCCAGCAGCCCCCCGGGAACACAAACCGGGGAGCTGTTTTTT. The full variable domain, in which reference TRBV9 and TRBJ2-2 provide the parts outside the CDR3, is DSGVTQTPKHLITATGQRVTLRCSPRSGDLSVYWYQQSLDQGLQFLIQYYNGEERAKGNILERFSAQQFPDLHSELNLSSLELGDSALYFCASSPPGTQTGELFFGEGSRLTVL.

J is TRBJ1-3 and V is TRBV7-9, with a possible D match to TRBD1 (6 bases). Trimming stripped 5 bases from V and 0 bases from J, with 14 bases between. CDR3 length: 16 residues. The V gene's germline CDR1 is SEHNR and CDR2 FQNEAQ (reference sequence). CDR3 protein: CASSPEYRVSGNTIYF. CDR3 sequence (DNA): TGTGCCAGCAGCCCCGAATACAGGGTCTCTGGAAACACCATATATTTT.

CDR3 bases: TGTGCCATCAGGACGTCGCCCGGGGCAGATACGCAGTATTTT. The encoded protein is CAIRTSPGADTQYF. This chain joins TRBV10-3 and TRBJ2-3; tentatively, D is TRBD2 (5 bases). From germline, CDR1 is ENHRY and CDR2 SYGVKD. The CDR3 extends over 14 amino acids. Deletions cut 6 bases from V and 4 bases from J, with 14 bases between.

The CDR3: CASSLVQGNEKLFF. Written as DNA, the CDR3 is TGCGCCAGCAGCTTGGTACAGGGAAATGAAAAACTGTTTTTT. This sequence joins TRBV5-1 and TRBJ1-4; TRBD1 is a possible D gene (6 bases). The CDR3 covers 14 residues. With 0 bases removed from V and 5 bases from J, the gap between germline ends came to 8 bases. Germline-derived CDR1 and CDR2 are SGHRS and YFSETQ. Using reference TRBV5-1 and TRBJ1-4 for the parts outside the CDR3, the full variable domain is KAGVTQTPRYLIKTRGQQVTLSCSPISGHRSVSWYQQTPGQGLQFLFEYFSETQRNKGNFPGRFSGRQFSNSRSEMNVSTLELGDSALYLCASSLVQGNEKLFFGSGTQLSVL.

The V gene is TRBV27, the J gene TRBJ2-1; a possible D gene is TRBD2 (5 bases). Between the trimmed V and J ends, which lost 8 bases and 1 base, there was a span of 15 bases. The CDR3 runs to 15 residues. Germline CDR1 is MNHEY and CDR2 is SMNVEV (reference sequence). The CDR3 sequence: CASGRGVGSYNEQFF. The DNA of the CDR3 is TGTGCCAGCGGACGGGGAGTAGGATCCTACAATGAGCAGTTCTTC.

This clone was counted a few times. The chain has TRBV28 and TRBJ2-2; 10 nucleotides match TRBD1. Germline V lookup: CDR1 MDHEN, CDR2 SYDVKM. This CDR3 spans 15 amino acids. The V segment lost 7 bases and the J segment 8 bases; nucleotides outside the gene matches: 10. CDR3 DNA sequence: TGTGCCAGCACCACGGGGGGACAGGGGTCTGGGGAGCTGTTTTTT. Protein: CASTTGGQGSGELFF.

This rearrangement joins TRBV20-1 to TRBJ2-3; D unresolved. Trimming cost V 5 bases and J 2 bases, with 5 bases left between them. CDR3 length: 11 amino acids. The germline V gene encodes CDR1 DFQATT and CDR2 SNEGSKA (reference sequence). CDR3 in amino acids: CSAAVTDTQYF. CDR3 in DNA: TGCAGTGCTGCAGTCACAGATACGCAGTATTTT.

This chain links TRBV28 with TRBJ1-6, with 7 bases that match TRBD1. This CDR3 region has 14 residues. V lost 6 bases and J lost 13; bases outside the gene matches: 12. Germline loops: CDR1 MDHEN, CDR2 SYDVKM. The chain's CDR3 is CASRTGTAVSPLHF. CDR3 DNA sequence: TGTGCCAGCAGGACCGGGACAGCCGTCTCCCCCCTCCACTTT. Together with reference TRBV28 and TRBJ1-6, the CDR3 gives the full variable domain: DVKVTQSSRYLVKRTGEKVFLECVQDMDHENMFWYRQDPGLGLRLIYFSYDVKMKEKGDIPEGYSVSREKKERFSLILESASTNQTSMYLCASRTGTAVSPLHFGNGTRLTVT.

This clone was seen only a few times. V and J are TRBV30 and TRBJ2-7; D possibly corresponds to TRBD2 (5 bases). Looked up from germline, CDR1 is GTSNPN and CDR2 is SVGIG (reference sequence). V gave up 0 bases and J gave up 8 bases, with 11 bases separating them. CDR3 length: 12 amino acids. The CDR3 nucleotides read TGTGCCTGGAGTGTTAGAAGCGGCCAGCAGTACTTC. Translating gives CAWSVRSGQQYF.

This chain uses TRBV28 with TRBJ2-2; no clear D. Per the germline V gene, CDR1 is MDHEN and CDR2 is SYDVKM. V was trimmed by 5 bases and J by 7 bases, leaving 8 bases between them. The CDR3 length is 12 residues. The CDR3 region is CASSPVIGELFF. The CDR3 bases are TGTGCCAGCAGTCCCGTAATCGGGGAGCTGTTTTTT. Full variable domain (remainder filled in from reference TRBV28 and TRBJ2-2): DVKVTQSSRYLVKRTGEKVFLECVQDMDHENMFWYRQDPGLGLRLIYFSYDVKMKEKGDIPEGYSVSREKKERFSLILESASTNQTSMYLCASSPVIGELFFGEGSRLTVL.

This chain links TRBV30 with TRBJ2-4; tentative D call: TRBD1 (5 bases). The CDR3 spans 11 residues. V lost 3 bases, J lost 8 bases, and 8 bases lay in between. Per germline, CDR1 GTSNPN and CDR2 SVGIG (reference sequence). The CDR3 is CAWSLGDIQYF. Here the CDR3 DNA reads TGTGCCTGGAGCCTAGGGGACATTCAGTACTTC.

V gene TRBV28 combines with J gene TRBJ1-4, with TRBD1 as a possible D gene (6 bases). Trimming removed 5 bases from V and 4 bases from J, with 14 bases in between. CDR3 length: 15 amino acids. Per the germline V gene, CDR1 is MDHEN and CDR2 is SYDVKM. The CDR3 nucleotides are TGTGCCAGCAGTAGTCCGACAGGCCTTAATGAAAAACTGTTTTTT. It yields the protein CASSSPTGLNEKLFF. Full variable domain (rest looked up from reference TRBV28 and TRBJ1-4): DVKVTQSSRYLVKRTGEKVFLECVQDMDHENMFWYRQDPGLGLRLIYFSYDVKMKEKGDIPEGYSVSREKKERFSLILESASTNQTSMYLCASSSPTGLNEKLFFGSGTQLSVL.

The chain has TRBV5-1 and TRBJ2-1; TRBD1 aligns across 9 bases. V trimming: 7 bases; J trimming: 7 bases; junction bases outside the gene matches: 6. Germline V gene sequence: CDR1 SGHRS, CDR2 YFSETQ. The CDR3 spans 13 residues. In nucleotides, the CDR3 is TGCGCCAGCCGGGACAGGGTCGCGAATGAGCAGTTCTTC. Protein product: CASRDRVANEQFF.

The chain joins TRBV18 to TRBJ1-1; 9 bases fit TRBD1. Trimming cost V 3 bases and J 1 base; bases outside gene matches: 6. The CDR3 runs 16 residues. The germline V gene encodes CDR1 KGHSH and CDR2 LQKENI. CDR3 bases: TGTGCCAGCTCACCTCGGACAGGGGCCTCGAACACTGAAGCTTTCTTT. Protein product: CASSPRTGASNTEAFF.

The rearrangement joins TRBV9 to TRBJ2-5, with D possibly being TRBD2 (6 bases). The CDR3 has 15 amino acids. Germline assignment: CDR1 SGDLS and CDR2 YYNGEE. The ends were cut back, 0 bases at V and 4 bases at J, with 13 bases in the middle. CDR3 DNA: TGTGCCAGCAGCGTAGCTGGAACGGGGGTAGAGACCCAGTACTTC. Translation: CASSVAGTGVETQYF.

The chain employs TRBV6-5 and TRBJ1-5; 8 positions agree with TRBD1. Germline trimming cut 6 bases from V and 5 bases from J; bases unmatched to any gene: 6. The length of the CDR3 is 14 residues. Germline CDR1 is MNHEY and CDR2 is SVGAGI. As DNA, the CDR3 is TGTGCCAGCAGCTGGACAGGGAATGATCAGCCCCAGCATTTT. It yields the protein CASSWTGNDQPQHF.

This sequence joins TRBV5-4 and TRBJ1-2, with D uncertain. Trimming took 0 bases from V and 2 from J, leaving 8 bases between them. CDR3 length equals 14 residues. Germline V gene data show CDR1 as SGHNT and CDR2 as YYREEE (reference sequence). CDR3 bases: TGTGCCAGCAGCTTGGGGGGAGGGAACTATGGCTACACCTTC. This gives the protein CASSLGGGNYGYTF.

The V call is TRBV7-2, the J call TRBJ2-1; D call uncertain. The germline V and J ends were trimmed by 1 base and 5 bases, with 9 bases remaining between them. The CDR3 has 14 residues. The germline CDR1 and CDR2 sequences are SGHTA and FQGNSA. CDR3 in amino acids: CASSLVGQNNEQFF. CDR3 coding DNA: TGTGCCAGCAGCTTAGTTGGCCAAAACAATGAGCAGTTCTTC.

CDR3 nucleotides: TGTGCCAGCAGTCCCTCCGGGTCTGGGGCCAACGTCCTGACTTTC. Translating it yields CASSPSGSGANVLTF. The V gene is TRBV6-5, the J gene TRBJ2-6; no clear D. The V end lost 5 bases, the J end lost 1 base, and 9 bases lay between the germline ends. Germline CDR1 MNHEY, CDR2 SVGAGI. This CDR3 is 15 amino acids long.

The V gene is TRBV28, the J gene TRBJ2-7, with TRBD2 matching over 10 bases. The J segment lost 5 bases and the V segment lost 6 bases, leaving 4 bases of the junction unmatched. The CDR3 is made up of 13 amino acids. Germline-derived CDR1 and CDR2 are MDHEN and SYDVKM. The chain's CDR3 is CASRVAGGNEQYF. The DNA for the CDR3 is TGTGCCAGCAGAGTAGCGGGAGGTAACGAGCAGTACTTC.

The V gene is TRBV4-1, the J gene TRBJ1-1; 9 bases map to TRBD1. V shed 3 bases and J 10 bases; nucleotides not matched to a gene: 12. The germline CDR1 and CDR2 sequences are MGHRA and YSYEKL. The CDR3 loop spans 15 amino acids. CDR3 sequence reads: CASSHSLDRGSGAFF. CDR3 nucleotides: TGCGCCAGCAGCCATTCCTTGGACAGGGGTTCGGGAGCTTTCTTT.

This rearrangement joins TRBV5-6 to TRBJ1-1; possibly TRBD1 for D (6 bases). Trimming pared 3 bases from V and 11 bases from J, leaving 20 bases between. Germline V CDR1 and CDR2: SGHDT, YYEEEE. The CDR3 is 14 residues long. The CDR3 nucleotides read TGTGCCAGCAGCTACCGGGGGGCGCAAATAGAGGCTTTCTTT. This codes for CASSYRGAQIEAFF.